This T cell receptor beta chain is from a study of blood T cell repertoires in COVID-19. The wider study: Sites across the United States, Italy and Spain contributed samples from acute and convalescent COVID-19. T cells, B-cell-depleted T cells, or PBMCs supplied cDNA or gDNA.

Under the authors' procedure: Cell counts per sample came from amplifying reference gene primers. Method: immunoSEQ multiplex PCR; TCRdb's copy keeps in-frame clones and lacks some. V and J calls and clone size are given by that table; D and trimming were obtained from the DNA. This table has 250,000 to 300,000 clones, approximately 86% appearing once. CDR3 size: 12 residues. Germline CDR1 MNHEY, CDR2 SVGAGI. The V gene end was trimmed by 10 bases and the J gene end by 5 bases; junction bases not matched to a gene: 8. The chain carries TRBV6-5 and TRBJ2-7; 7 bases align to TRBD1. The receptor comes from a woman aged 30 to 39 with acute or convalescent COVID-19. The specimen sequenced was peripheral blood. This chain's CDR3 is CATGQVRNEQYF. In DNA, the CDR3 is TGTGCCACAGGACAGGTGAGGAACGAGCAGTACTTC.